These 32 T cell receptor beta chains originate from one sample sequenced in a study of cytomegalovirus exposure and HLA in healthy donors (dated by TCRdb to the late 2010s). Receptors were amplified or captured by the immunoSEQ multiplex PCR assay. Sourced from immuneACCESS, this table was stored by TCRdb with only in-frame sequences that have V and J called. A share of the clones is absent; for the studies checked, an unresolved V gene accounts for under half, and the remainder has no known explanation. The table for this sample lists over 250,000 clones; 80% to 90% of them were counted only once. Approximately 1% of the sample is held by the ten biggest clonotypes. What was sequenced was PBMCs. These receptors originate from a woman younger than 35 in good health and CMV-seronegative.

Remarks on this clone: Mismatch with germline at one junction end may stem from a read error. The genes are TRBV11-3 and TRBJ2-7; the D is unclear. This CDR3 spans 12 amino acids. Germline CDR1 and CDR2: SGHNT and YENEEA. The DNA of the CDR3 is TGTGCCAGCAGCTATGACGGTACGCAGGCGATATTC. Its protein product is CASSYDGTQAIF.

The rearrangement uses TRBV19 and TRBJ1-5, with D possibly TRBD1 on 6 matching bases. The CDR3 runs to 12 residues. Per germline, CDR1 LNHDA and CDR2 SQIVND (reference sequence). The germline V and J ends were trimmed by 7 bases and 7 bases, with 11 bases remaining between them. CDR3 amino acids: CASNGQQQPQHF. CDR3 bases: TGTGCCAGTAACGGACAGCAACAGCCCCAGCATTTT. Complete variable domain (other parts from reference TRBV19 and TRBJ1-5): DGGITQSPKYLFRKEGQNVTLSCEQNLNHDAMYWYRQDPGQGLRLIYYSQIVNDFQKGDIAEGYSVSREKKESFPLTVTSAQKNPTAFYLCASNGQQQPQHFGDGTRLSIL.

The chain couples TRBV7-2 to TRBJ1-1; 7 nucleotides line up with TRBD1. Germline V gives CDR1 SGHTA, CDR2 FQGNSA. Trimming cost V 5 bases and J 6 bases; bases outside gene matches: 6. The CDR3 covers 13 residues. The CDR3 region is CASSARQGSEAFF. The CDR3 DNA sequence: TGTGCCAGCAGCGCGAGACAGGGCTCTGAAGCTTTCTTT.

This clone was observed a single time. The chain couples TRBV30 to TRBJ1-1; D not certain. Germline CDR1 GTSNPN, CDR2 SVGIG (reference sequence). V was cut by 3 bases and J by 8 bases, with 10 bases left in between. This CDR3 comprises 11 residues. The CDR3 sequence: CAWSYSVEAFF. The CDR3, as DNA: TGTGCCTGGAGCTATTCTGTGGAAGCTTTCTTT.

The chain joins TRBV5-1 to TRBJ1-2; tentatively, D is TRBD1 (6 bases). The CDR3 extends over 15 amino acids. Germline V gene data show CDR1 as SGHRS and CDR2 as YFSETQ. V shed 0 bases and J shed 8 bases, with 17 bases lying between them. CDR3 sequence: CASSLGQAQAGGYTF. CDR3 bases: TGCGCCAGCAGCTTGGGACAGGCCCAAGCTGGGGGCTACACCTTC.

The chain employs TRBV4-1 and TRBJ1-2; TRBD1 matches 7 bases. V shed 4 bases, J shed 2 bases, and the junction held 4 bases outside the gene matches. The CDR3 has 14 amino acids. Germline CDR1 is MGHRA and CDR2 is YSYEKL. CDR3 DNA sequence: TGCGCCAGCAGCCCTCCGGACAGGAACTATGGCTACACCTTC. This encodes CASSPPDRNYGYTF.

Points on this clone: At one end, the junction sequence differs from germline, possibly due to a read error. V and J are TRBV7-7 and TRBJ2-5; D unresolved. The CDR3 is 15 residues long. Germline V CDR1 and CDR2: SSHAT, FNYEAQ (reference sequence). The CDR3 is CASSLDSAGAETQYF. CDR3 in DNA: TGTGCTAGCAGCTTAGACTCGGCTGGAGCCGAGACCCAGTACTTC.

This clone was observed once. CDR3 region: CASSFLTAYAGELFF. CDR3 nucleotides: TGTGCCAGCAGTTTCTTAACTGCTTACGCCGGGGAGCTGTTTTTT. The genes are TRBV27 and TRBJ2-2; D is undetermined. V shed 3 bases and J shed 6 bases, with 14 bases lying between them. This CDR3 comprises 15 residues. Looked up from germline, CDR1 is MNHEY and CDR2 is SMNVEV (reference sequence).

V and J are TRBV11-2 and TRBJ1-1; D is perhaps TRBD1 (6 bases). Looked up from germline, CDR1 is SGHAT and CDR2 is FQNNGV. V was pared by 7 bases and J by 6 bases, with 15 bases between. The CDR3 runs to 13 residues. The DNA for the CDR3 is TGTGCCAGCACCATAGACAGGAGGCCTGAAGCTTTCTTT. This gives the protein CASTIDRRPEAFF. Full variable domain (remainder filled in from reference TRBV11-2 and TRBJ1-1): EAGVAQSPRYKIIEKRQSVAFWCNPISGHATLYWYQQILGQGPKLLIQFQNNGVVDDSQLPKDRFSAERLKGVDSTLKIQPAKLEDSAVYLCASTIDRRPEAFFGQGTRLTVV.

The chain links TRBV7-2 to TRBJ1-6, with TRBD1 identical over 7 bases. CDR1 and CDR2 from the germline V gene are SGHTA and FQGNSA. This CDR3 is 17 amino acids long. V lost 5 bases and J lost 4; bases outside the gene matches: 11. CDR3 loop: CASSPLPWGQYNSPLHF. The CDR3 coding sequence is TGTGCCAGCAGCCCGCTCCCTTGGGGACAGTATAATTCACCCCTCCACTTT.

The J gene is TRBJ1-5, the V gene TRBV6-1; no firm D call. The CDR3 sequence is 12 residues long. Trimming removed 7 bases at V and 2 bases at J, with 6 bases between. Per germline, CDR1 MNHNS and CDR2 SASEGT. CDR3 loop: CASMAGNQPQHF. CDR3 nucleotides: TGTGCCAGCATGGCAGGCAATCAGCCCCAGCATTTT.

The chain carries TRBV7-9 and TRBJ1-1, with 9 bases aligning to TRBD1. J gave up 6 bases and V 1 base, and 3 bases lay outside the gene matches. Germline-derived CDR1 and CDR2 are SEHNR and FQNEAQ (reference sequence). This CDR3 region has 14 residues. CDR3 DNA: TGTGCCAGCAGCTTAGGGGACAGGGAACCTGAAGCTTTCTTT. It codes for CASSLGDREPEAFF.

This clone showed up just once. The rearrangement joins TRBV9 to TRBJ2-3; a possible D gene is TRBD2 (5 bases). This CDR3 is built from 14 residues. Germline CDR1 SGDLS, CDR2 YYNGEE. The V and J ends lost 1 base and 1 base respectively, with 7 bases between them. CDR3 amino acids: CASSVLSGTDTQYF. The CDR3 DNA sequence: TGTGCCAGCAGCGTACTTAGCGGCACAGATACGCAGTATTTT.

The CDR3 spells CASSLDSLERGYTF. In DNA form, the CDR3 reads TGCGCCAGCAGCTTGGACTCTCTTGAGCGTGGCTACACCTTC. V is TRBV5-1 and J is TRBJ1-2; unclear D gene. There are 14 residues in the CDR3. With 0 bases removed from V and 7 bases from J, the gap between germline ends came to 13 bases. Germline lookup yields CDR1 SGHRS and CDR2 YFSETQ.

The chain's CDR3 is CASRRTGNTEAFF. The CDR3 nucleotides are TGTGCCAGTCGCCGTACAGGGAACACTGAAGCTTTCTTT. V is TRBV19 and J is TRBJ1-1, with D possibly being TRBD1 (5 bases). CDR3 length equals 13 residues. The ends were cut back, 8 bases at V and 1 base at J, with 11 bases in the middle. Per the germline V gene, CDR1 is LNHDA and CDR2 is SQIVND (reference sequence).

The chain couples TRBV5-1 to TRBJ1-5, with 7 bases matching TRBD1. V lost 4 bases and J lost 0; bases outside the gene matches: 4. The V gene's germline CDR1 is SGHRS and CDR2 YFSETQ. The CDR3 is made up of 15 amino acids. CDR3 bases: TGCGCCAGCAGCGAACAGGGGAATAGCAATCAGCCCCAGCATTTT. It codes for CASSEQGNSNQPQHF.

The genes are TRBV5-4 and TRBJ1-2, with D perhaps matching TRBD1 (5 bases). Germline V lookup: CDR1 SGHNT, CDR2 YYREEE (reference sequence). The CDR3 consists of 15 residues. V shed 5 bases and J shed 5 bases, with 19 bases lying between them. This chain's CDR3 is CASSSVRGAKYGYTF. CDR3 in DNA: TGTGCCAGCAGTTCTGTTAGGGGCGCAAAATATGGCTACACCTTC.

The chain carries TRBV4-3 and TRBJ2-2; perhaps TRBD1 as D (5 bases). V lost 2 bases and J lost 6, with 13 bases in between. The germline CDR1 and CDR2 sequences are LGHNA and YSLEER. This CDR3 comprises 15 residues. CDR3 amino acids: CASSQWQGGSGELFF. DNA for the CDR3: TGCGCCAGCAGCCAATGGCAGGGTGGTTCCGGGGAGCTGTTTTTT.

V is TRBV6-5 and J is TRBJ1-2; a possible D gene is TRBD1 (5 bases). The CDR3 sequence is 14 residues long. Germline lookup yields CDR1 MNHEY and CDR2 SVGAGI. Trimming left V 3 bases short and J 4 bases short, with 12 bases between. This CDR3 reads CASSYGRGTYGYTF. The CDR3 DNA follows: TGTGCCAGCAGTTATGGGAGGGGTACCTATGGCTACACCTTC.

V and J are TRBV2 and TRBJ2-3, with 10 bases identical to TRBD2. Trimming at V came to 8 bases and at J to 5 bases, leaving 16 bases not matched to a gene. The length of the CDR3 is 17 residues. The V gene's germline CDR1 is SNHLY and CDR2 FYNNEI. The CDR3: CASFGPDIAGGGDTQYF. The CDR3 region has the DNA TGTGCCAGCTTTGGACCTGATATAGCGGGAGGAGGAGATACGCAGTATTTT.

The chain joins TRBV11-3 to TRBJ1-2, with D unresolved. V was cut by 5 bases and J by 7 bases, with 11 bases left in between. The CDR3 totals 12 residues. Looked up from germline, CDR1 is SGHNT and CDR2 is YENEEA. CDR3 nucleotides: TGTGCCAGCAGCACGGGAGGAAGTGGCTACACCTTC. Protein sequence: CASSTGGSGYTF.

V and J are TRBV4-3 and TRBJ2-7, with TRBD1 identical over 9 bases. This CDR3 contains 15 residues. The trim removed 4 bases at V and 0 bases at J, leaving 4 bases unmatched. Germline V CDR1 and CDR2: LGHNA, YSLEER. DNA for the CDR3: TGCGCCAGCAGCCGAGGGACAGGGACCTCCTACGAGCAGTACTTC. The encoded protein is CASSRGTGTSYEQYF.

The chain has TRBV9 and TRBJ2-7; weak D call: TRBD2 (6 bases). V was trimmed by 3 bases and J by 0 bases, leaving 10 bases between them. The CDR3 runs 14 residues. From germline, CDR1 is SGDLS and CDR2 YYNGEE. CDR3 DNA: TGTGCCAGCAGCGGGGAGGCGGACTCCTACGAGCAGTACTTC. This codes for CASSGEADSYEQYF. The full variable domain, its missing parts supplied by reference TRBV9 and TRBJ2-7, is DSGVTQTPKHLITATGQRVTLRCSPRSGDLSVYWYQQSLDQGLQFLIQYYNGEERAKGNILERFSAQQFPDLHSELNLSSLELGDSALYFCASSGEADSYEQYFGPGTRLTVT.

V is TRBV7-9 and J is TRBJ2-7, with D possibly TRBD1 on 6 matching bases. V lost 4 bases and J lost 6, with 13 bases in between. The germline V gene has CDR1 SEHNR and CDR2 FQNEAQ (reference sequence). The CDR3 totals 13 residues. CDR3 loop: CASSSQGPAEQYF. CDR3 sequence (DNA): TGTGCCAGCAGCTCCCAGGGGCCAGCCGAGCAGTACTTC.

The chain joins TRBV7-8 to TRBJ2-4, with D hard to call. The CDR3 covers 11 residues. Trimming left V 3 bases short and J 9 bases short, with 6 bases between. The germline gives CDR1 SGHVS, CDR2 FQNEAQ. The DNA for the CDR3 is TGTGCCAGCAGCTTCGGCGGCATTCAGTACTTC. It translates to CASSFGGIQYF.

V usage is TRBV4-3 and J usage is TRBJ1-2; weak D call: TRBD1 (6 bases). Trimming cost V 5 bases and J 3 bases, with 13 bases left between them. Germline lookup yields CDR1 LGHNA and CDR2 YSLEER. CDR3 size: 14 residues. The chain's CDR3 is CASSSRTAYYGYTF. In nucleotides, the CDR3 is TGCGCCAGCAGCTCGCGGACAGCCTACTATGGCTACACCTTC.

This chain joins TRBV30 and TRBJ2-7, with 10 bases aligning to TRBD1. Per the germline V gene, CDR1 is GTSNPN and CDR2 is SVGIG (reference sequence). The CDR3 has 15 amino acids. J lost 2 bases, V lost 1 base, and 5 bases had no gene match. This CDR3 is CAWSGPGQGTYEQYF. CDR3 DNA sequence: TGTGCCTGGAGTGGACCGGGACAGGGGACCTACGAGCAGTACTTC.

The rearrangement joins TRBV28 to TRBJ2-1; 8 bases map to TRBD2. Trimming removed 6 bases from V and 8 bases from J; junction bases left unmatched: 9. This CDR3 region has 14 residues. Germline V gene data show CDR1 as MDHEN and CDR2 as SYDVKM. CDR3 DNA sequence: TGTGCCAGCAGCCCACCTAGCGGGCTCTATGAGCAGTTCTTC. Translated: CASSPPSGLYEQFF.

The V gene is TRBV6-5, the J gene TRBJ2-7; TRBD2 aligns across 10 bases. The germline V gene encodes CDR1 MNHEY and CDR2 SVGAGI. The CDR3 has 14 amino acids. V dropped 4 bases and J dropped 1; count of bases not matched to a gene: 1. CDR3: CASSWTSGSYEQYF. The CDR3 bases are TGTGCCAGCAGTTGGACTAGCGGATCCTACGAGCAGTACTTC.

In DNA form, the CDR3 reads TGTGCCTGGAGGTACGGGAGCAATGAGCAGTTCTTC. It yields the protein CAWRYGSNEQFF. The V and J genes are TRBV30 and TRBJ2-1; the D gene is possibly TRBD2 (6 bases). This CDR3 has 12 amino acids. V gave up 3 bases and J gave up 6 bases, with 9 bases separating them. Germline V gives CDR1 GTSNPN, CDR2 SVGIG (reference sequence).

The genes are TRBV5-1 and TRBJ2-5, with 8 bases aligning to TRBD1. Trimming cost V 0 bases and J 7 bases; bases outside gene matches: 8. CDR3 length equals 15 residues. Germline CDR1 and CDR2: SGHRS and YFSETQ. The CDR3, as DNA: TGCGCCAGCAGCTTGGGACAGGGGAGGTCGGGGACCCAGTACTTC. Translating gives CASSLGQGRSGTQYF.

The chain has TRBV29-1 and TRBJ2-7; 8 bases align to TRBD1. CDR3 length: 14 residues. Germline V gives CDR1 SQVTM, CDR2 ANQGSEA. V shed 2 bases, J shed 3 bases, and the junction held 6 bases outside the gene matches. CDR3 DNA: TGCAGCGTTGAAACGCCAGGGGGCTTCTACGAGCAGTACTTC. This sequence encodes CSVETPGGFYEQYF.